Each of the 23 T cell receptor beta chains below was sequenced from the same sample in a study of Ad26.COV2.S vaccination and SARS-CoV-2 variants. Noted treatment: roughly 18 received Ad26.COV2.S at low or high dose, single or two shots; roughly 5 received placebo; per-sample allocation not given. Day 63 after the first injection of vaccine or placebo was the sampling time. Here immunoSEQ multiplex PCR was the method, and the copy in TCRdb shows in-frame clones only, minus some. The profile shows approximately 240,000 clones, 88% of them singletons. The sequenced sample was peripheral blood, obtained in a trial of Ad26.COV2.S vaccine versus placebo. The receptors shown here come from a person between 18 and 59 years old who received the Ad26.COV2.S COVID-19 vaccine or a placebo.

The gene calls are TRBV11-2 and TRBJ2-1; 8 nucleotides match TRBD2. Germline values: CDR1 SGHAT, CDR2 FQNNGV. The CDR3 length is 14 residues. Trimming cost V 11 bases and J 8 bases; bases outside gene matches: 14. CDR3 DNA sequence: TGTGCCGTCCCCGGGAGGGCCTCTAGGGATGAGCAGTTCTTC. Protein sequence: CAVPGRASRDEQFF.

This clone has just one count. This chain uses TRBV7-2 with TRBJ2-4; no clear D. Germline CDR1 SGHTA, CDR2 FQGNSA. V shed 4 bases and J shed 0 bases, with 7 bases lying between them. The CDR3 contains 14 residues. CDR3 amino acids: CASSSPVAKNIQYF. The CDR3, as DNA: TGTGCCAGCAGCTCCCCAGTAGCCAAAAACATTCAGTACTTC. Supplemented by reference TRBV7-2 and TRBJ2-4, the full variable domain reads GAGVSQSPSNKVTEKGKDVELRCDPISGHTALYWYRQSLGQGLEFLIYFQGNSAPDKSGLPSDRFSAERTGGSVSTLTIQRTQQEDSAVYLCASSSPVAKNIQYFGAGTRLSVL.

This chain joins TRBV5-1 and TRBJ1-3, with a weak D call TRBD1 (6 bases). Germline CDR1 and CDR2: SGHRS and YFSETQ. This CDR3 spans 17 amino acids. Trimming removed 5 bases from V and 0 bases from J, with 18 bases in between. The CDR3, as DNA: TGCGCCAGCAGTCATGGCCAGGGGTCCCTCTCTGGAAACACCATATATTTT. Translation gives CASSHGQGSLSGNTIYF.

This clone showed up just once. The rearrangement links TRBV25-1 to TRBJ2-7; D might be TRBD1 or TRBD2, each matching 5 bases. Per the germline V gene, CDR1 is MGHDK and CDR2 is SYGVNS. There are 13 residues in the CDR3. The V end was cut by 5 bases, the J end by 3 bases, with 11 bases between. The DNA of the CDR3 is TGTGCCAGCAGTTGGGGACCCGGCTACGAGCAGTACTTC. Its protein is CASSWGPGYEQYF.

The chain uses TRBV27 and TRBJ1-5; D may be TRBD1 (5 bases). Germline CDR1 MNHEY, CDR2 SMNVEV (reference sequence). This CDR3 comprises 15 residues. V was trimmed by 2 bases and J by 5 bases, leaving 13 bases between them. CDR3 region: CASSLKGATYQPQHF. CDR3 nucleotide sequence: TGTGCCAGCAGTTTAAAAGGGGCGACGTATCAGCCCCAGCATTTT.

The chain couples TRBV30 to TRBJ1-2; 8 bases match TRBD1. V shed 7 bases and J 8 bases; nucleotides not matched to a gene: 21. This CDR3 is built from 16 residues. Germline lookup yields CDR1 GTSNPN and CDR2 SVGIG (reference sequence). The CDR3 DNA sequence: TGTGCCTCTCGTCCGGGACAGGTTCGAAAAAACGAGGGCTACACCTTC. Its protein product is CASRPGQVRKNEGYTF.

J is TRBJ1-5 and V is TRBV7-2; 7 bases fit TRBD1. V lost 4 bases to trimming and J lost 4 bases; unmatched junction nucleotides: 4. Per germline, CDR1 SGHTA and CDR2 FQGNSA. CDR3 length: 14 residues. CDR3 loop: CASSSSGGNQPQHF. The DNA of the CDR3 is TGTGCCAGCAGCTCGTCAGGGGGGAATCAGCCCCAGCATTTT.

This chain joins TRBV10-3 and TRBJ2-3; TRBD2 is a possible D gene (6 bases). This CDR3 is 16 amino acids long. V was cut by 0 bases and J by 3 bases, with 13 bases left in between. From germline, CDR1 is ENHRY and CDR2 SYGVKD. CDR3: CAISESSGGVTDTQYF. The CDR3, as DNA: TGTGCCATCAGTGAGTCGAGTGGCGGGGTAACAGATACGCAGTATTTT.

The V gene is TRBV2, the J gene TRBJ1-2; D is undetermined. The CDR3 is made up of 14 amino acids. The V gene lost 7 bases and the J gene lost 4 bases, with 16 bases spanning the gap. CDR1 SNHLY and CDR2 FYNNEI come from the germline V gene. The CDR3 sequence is CASIKSTLLYGYTF. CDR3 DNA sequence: TGTGCCAGCATAAAATCGACACTACTCTATGGCTACACCTTC.

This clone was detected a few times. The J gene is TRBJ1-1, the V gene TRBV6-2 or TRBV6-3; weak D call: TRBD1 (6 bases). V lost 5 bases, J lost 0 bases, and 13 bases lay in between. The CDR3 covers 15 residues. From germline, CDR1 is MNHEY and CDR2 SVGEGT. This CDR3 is CASSGTGTLNTEAFF. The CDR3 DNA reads TGTGCCAGCAGTGGCACAGGGACGTTGAACACTGAAGCTTTCTTT.

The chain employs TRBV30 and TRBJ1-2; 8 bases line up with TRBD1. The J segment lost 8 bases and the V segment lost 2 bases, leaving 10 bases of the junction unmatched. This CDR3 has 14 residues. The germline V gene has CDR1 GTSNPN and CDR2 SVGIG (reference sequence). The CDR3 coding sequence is TGTGCCTGGAGTCCTTTGGACAGGGCGAGCGGCTACACCTTC. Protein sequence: CAWSPLDRASGYTF.

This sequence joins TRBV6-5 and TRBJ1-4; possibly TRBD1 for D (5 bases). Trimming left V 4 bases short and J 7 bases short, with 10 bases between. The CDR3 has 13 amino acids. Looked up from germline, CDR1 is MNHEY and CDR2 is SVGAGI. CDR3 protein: CASSSGRGEKLFF. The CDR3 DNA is TGTGCCAGCAGTTCCGGGAGGGGTGAAAAACTGTTTTTT.

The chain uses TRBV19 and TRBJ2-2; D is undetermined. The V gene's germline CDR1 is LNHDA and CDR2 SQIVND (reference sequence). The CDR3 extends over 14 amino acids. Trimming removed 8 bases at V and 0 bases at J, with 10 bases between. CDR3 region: CASGLSSNTGELFF. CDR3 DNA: TGTGCCAGTGGGCTCAGTTCGAACACCGGGGAGCTGTTTTTT. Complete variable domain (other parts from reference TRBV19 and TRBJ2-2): DGGITQSPKYLFRKEGQNVTLSCEQNLNHDAMYWYRQDPGQGLRLIYYSQIVNDFQKGDIAEGYSVSREKKESFPLTVTSAQKNPTAFYLCASGLSSNTGELFFGEGSRLTVL.

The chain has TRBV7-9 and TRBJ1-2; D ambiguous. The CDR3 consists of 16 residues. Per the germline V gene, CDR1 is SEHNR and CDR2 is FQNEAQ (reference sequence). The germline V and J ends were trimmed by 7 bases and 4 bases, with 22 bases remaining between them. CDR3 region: CASTIDGPPAGYGYTF. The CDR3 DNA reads TGTGCCAGCACCATTGATGGGCCCCCCGCGGGCTATGGCTACACCTTC. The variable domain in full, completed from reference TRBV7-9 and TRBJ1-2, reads DTGVSQNPRHKITKRGQNVTFRCDPISEHNRLYWYRQTLGQGPEFLTYFQNEAQLEKSRLLSDRFSAERPKGSFSTLEIQRTEQGDSAMYLCASTIDGPPAGYGYTFGSGTRLTVV.

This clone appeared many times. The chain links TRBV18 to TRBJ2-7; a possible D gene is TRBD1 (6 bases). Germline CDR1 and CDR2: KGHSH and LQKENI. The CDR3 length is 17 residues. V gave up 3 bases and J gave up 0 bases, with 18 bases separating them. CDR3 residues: CASSPYPGVGSSYEQYF. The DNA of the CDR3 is TGTGCCAGCTCACCTTACCCAGGGGTCGGTAGCTCCTACGAGCAGTACTTC.

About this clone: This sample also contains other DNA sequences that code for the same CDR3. In DNA form, the CDR3 reads TGCGCCAGCAGCCCCGGGACAGCTTACGAGCAGTACTTC. Translating gives CASSPGTAYEQYF. The chain employs TRBV5-1 and TRBJ2-7, with 7 nucleotides matching TRBD1. Germline V CDR1 and CDR2: SGHRS, YFSETQ. Unmatched junction bases numbered 5, after V lost 4 bases and J lost 4 bases. The CDR3 has 13 residues.

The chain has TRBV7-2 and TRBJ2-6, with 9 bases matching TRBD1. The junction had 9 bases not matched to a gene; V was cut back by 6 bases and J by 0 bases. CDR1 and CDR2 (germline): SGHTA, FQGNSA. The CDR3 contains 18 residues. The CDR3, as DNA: TGTGCCAGCAGGGACAGGGGCGGATTATTCTCTGGGGCCAACGTCCTGACTTTC. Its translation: CASRDRGGLFSGANVLTF.

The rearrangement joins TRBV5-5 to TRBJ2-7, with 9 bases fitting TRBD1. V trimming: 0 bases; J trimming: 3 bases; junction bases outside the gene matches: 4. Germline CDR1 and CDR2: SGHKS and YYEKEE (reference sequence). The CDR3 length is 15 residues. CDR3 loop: CASSLAPGQGYEQYF. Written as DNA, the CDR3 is TGTGCCAGCAGCTTGGCCCCGGGACAGGGCTACGAGCAGTACTTC.

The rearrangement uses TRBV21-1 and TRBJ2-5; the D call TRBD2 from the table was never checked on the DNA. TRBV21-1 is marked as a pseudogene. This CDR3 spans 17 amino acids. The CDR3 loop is CASRKRPHPRGRETQYF. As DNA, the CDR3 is TGTGCCAGCAGAAAAAGACCCCACCCGCGGGGGAGGGAGACCCAGTACTTC.

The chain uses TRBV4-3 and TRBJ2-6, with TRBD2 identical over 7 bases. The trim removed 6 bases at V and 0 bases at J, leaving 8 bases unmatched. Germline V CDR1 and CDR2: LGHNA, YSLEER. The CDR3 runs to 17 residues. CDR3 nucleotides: TGCGCCAGCAGTCCCGGGACTATCCTCTCTGGGGCCAACGTCCTGACTTTC. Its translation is CASSPGTILSGANVLTF.

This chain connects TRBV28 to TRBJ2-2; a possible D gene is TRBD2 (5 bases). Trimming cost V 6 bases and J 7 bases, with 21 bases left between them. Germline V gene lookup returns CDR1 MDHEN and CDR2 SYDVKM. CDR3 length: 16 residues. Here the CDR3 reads CASSYFWGDWNGELFF. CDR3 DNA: TGTGCCAGCAGCTACTTCTGGGGAGATTGGAACGGGGAGCTGTTTTTT.

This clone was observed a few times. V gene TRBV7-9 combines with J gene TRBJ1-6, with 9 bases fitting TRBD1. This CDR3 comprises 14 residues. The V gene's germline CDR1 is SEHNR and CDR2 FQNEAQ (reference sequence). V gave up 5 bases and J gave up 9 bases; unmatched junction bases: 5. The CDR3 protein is CASSPDRGFSPLHF. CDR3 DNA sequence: TGTGCCAGCAGCCCGGACAGGGGTTTTTCACCCCTCCACTTT.

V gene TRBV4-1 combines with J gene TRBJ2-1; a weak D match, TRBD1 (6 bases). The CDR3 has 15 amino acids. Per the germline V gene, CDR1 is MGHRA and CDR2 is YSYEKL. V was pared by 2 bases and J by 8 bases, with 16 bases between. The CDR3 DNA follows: TGCGCCAGCAGCCAACCGGGACACGGTAGAGATGAGCAGTTCTTC. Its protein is CASSQPGHGRDEQFF.